The 12 T cell receptor beta chains in this list originate from one sample, sequenced in a study of T cell repertoires in cytomegalovirus infection. In TCRdb, the reads were re-called with MiXCR into one record per CDR3 protein. Among about 310,000 distinct CDR3 sequences, about a sixth were seen once, and the ten largest hold around 12%. The sample consisted of PBMCs. These receptors came from a human donor in good health (CMV status not recorded). Some clones in this sample may be carry-over from other donors' samples.

This clonotype has ten or more counts. The chain is built from TRBV7-2 and TRBJ2-5; D is possibly TRBD1 (5 bases). The CDR3 is 15 amino acids. V was clipped by 1 base and J by 5 bases, with 14 bases between them. Germline V gene lookup returns CDR1 SGHTA and CDR2 FQGNSA. This chain's CDR3 is CASSLVGARTETQYF. As DNA, the CDR3 is TGTGCCAGCAGCTTAGTTGGGGCCAGGACGGAGACCCAGTACTTC.

This clonotype was observed many times. The V and J genes are TRBV7-9 and TRBJ1-2, with TRBD1 identical over 9 bases. The V and J ends lost 5 bases and 9 bases, in that order; junction bases with no gene match: 7. The germline V gene has CDR1 SEHNR and CDR2 FQNEAQ (reference sequence). CDR3 length equals 13 residues. DNA for the CDR3: TGTGCCAGCAGCCCCGGGACAGGGAATCGCTACACCTTC. Its translation: CASSPGTGNRYTF.

V gene TRBV7-2 combines with J gene TRBJ2-7, with TRBD2 matching over 10 bases. CDR1 and CDR2 from the germline V gene are SGHTA and FQGNSA. The length of the CDR3 is 16 residues. Losses at the gene ends were 1 base for V and 0 bases for J; bases not matched to a gene: 3. The CDR3 coding sequence is TGTGCCAGCAGCTTAGACAGCGGGGGGGCCTCCTACGAGCAGTACTTC. It yields the protein CASSLDSGGASYEQYF.

The gene calls are TRBV27 and TRBJ1-6, with TRBD1 as a possible D gene (6 bases). Germline V gene lookup returns CDR1 MNHEY and CDR2 SMNVEV (reference sequence). This CDR3 has 15 amino acids. The V and J ends lost 11 bases and 0 bases respectively, with 14 bases between them. The CDR3 here is CAGLDRSSYNSPLHF. DNA of the CDR3: TGTGCCGGCCTGGACAGAAGCTCCTATAATTCACCCCTCCACTTT.

This clonotype was counted a few times. J is TRBJ2-1 and V is TRBV6-6, with 12 positions matching TRBD2. V was pared by 3 bases and J by 3 bases, with 9 bases of the junction left unmatched. The CDR3 spans 18 residues. The germline CDR1 and CDR2 sequences are MNHNY and SVGAGI (reference sequence). The CDR3 loop is CASSYMASGGVSYNEQFF. In DNA, the CDR3 is TGTGCCAGCAGTTATATGGCTAGCGGGGGGGTTAGCTACAATGAGCAGTTCTTC.

This clonotype was picked up a small number of times. This chain uses TRBV6-2 or TRBV6-3 with TRBJ2-5; 12 nucleotides match TRBD2. The CDR3 runs to 16 residues. V lost 5 bases to trimming and J lost 5 bases; unmatched junction nucleotides: 9. Germline V gene lookup returns CDR1 MNHEY and CDR2 SVGEGT. CDR3 DNA: TGTGCCAGCAGTCCTAGCGGGGGGGGGATTGAGGAGACCCAGTACTTC. This translates into CASSPSGGGIEETQYF.

The V gene is TRBV10-2, the J gene TRBJ1-1; the D is unclear. The CDR3 has 13 amino acids. The germline V gene has CDR1 WSHSY and CDR2 SAAADI. V lost 3 bases and J lost 4, with 9 bases in between. CDR3 bases: TGCGCCAGCAGTGAAGTAAGGGTCACTGAAGCTTTCTTT. Protein: CASSEVRVTEAFF.

The table lists this clonotype with a few counts. The gene calls are TRBV28 and TRBJ1-1; D uncertain. Trimming left V 3 bases short and J 1 base short, with 12 bases between. The CDR3 has 15 amino acids. Per germline, CDR1 MDHEN and CDR2 SYDVKM. CDR3 sequence reads: CASSFLSRANTEAFF. Written as DNA, the CDR3 is TGTGCCAGCAGTTTTCTCTCCCGGGCGAACACTGAAGCTTTCTTT.

This clonotype came up a few times. The V and J genes are TRBV12-3 or TRBV12-4 and TRBJ1-1; D is undetermined. This CDR3 has 13 amino acids. With 7 bases removed from V and 4 bases from J, the gap between germline ends came to 13 bases. CDR3 DNA sequence: TGTGCCAGCACTATAAATAGGGCCACTGAAGCTTTCTTT. It is translated as CASTINRATEAFF.

This clonotype was found many times. The chain is built from TRBV7-2 and TRBJ2-7; D perhaps matches TRBD2 (5 bases). V was shortened by 1 base and J by 4 bases, with 8 bases between the two germline ends. Germline V lookup: CDR1 SGHTA, CDR2 FQGNSA. The CDR3 runs 13 residues. CDR3 nucleotide sequence: TGTGCCAGCAGCTTAGGCCGGGGTTACGAGCAGTACTTC. Translating gives CASSLGRGYEQYF.

This clonotype turned up a few times. This rearrangement joins TRBV25-1 to TRBJ2-1, with 8 bases that match TRBD2. The junction had 5 bases not matched to a gene; V was cut back by 7 bases and J by 9 bases. Germline V gene lookup returns CDR1 MGHDK and CDR2 SYGVNS. CDR3 size: 12 residues. The CDR3 spells CASNFGGAEQFF. In nucleotides, the CDR3 is TGTGCCAGCAATTTCGGGGGGGCTGAGCAGTTCTTC.

This clonotype was counted many times. The gene calls are TRBV7-2 and TRBJ1-5; D gene ambiguous. The germline V and J ends were trimmed by 5 bases and 3 bases, with 8 bases remaining between them. Germline lookup yields CDR1 SGHTA and CDR2 FQGNSA. CDR3 length: 13 residues. CDR3 in DNA: TGTGCCAGCAGCGACACGGACAATCAGCCCCAGCATTTT. Protein: CASSDTDNQPQHF.